This passage covers 5 T cell receptor beta chains from one sample sequenced in a study of patients and donors after allogeneic stem cell transplantation. TCRdb ran MiXCR on the RT-PCR reads and lists one entry per CDR3 protein. The sample records about 960,000 distinct CDR3 sequences, roughly 18% being singletons. Sequences were obtained from blood, either unsorted or a sorted T cell fraction (not recorded which). These receptors were collected from a human donor who was either an allogeneic HSCT recipient or a stem cell or donor lymphocyte infusion donor (not recorded which). It is not recorded whose cells these are; they may come from a transplant donor.

This chain joins TRBV12-3 or TRBV12-4 and TRBJ1-5; no definite D call. V was clipped by 4 bases and J by 3 bases, with 10 bases between them. The CDR3 length is 14 residues. CDR3 amino acids: CASSSRDVNQPQHF. The CDR3 nucleotides read TGTGCCAGCAGTTCCCGGGATGTCAATCAGCCCCAGCATTTT.

A few counts support this clonotype. V and J are TRBV4-3 and TRBJ2-2, with 9 nucleotides matching TRBD2. CDR3 length: 16 amino acids. Looked up from germline, CDR1 is LGHNA and CDR2 is YSLEER. Germline trimming cut 3 bases from V and 3 bases from J; bases unmatched to any gene: 5. CDR3 nucleotide sequence: TGCGCCAGCAGCCAGCGACTAGCGGCGCACACCGGGGAGCTGTTTTTT. Its protein product is CASSQRLAAHTGELFF.

This clonotype occurred a few times. The chain is built from TRBV20-1 and TRBJ2-7; 10 bases agree with TRBD1. The CDR3 totals 14 residues. Unmatched junction bases numbered 3, after V lost 3 bases and J lost 1 base. CDR1 and CDR2 (germline): DFQATT, SNEGSKA (reference sequence). The CDR3 loop is CSASRDRGSYEQYF. The CDR3 region has the DNA TGCAGTGCTAGTCGGGACAGGGGTTCCTACGAGCAGTACTTC.

This clonotype has ten or more counts. The rearrangement joins TRBV10-3 to TRBJ1-3; 9 nucleotides line up with TRBD1. With 2 bases clipped from V and 4 bases from J, the junction kept 3 bases outside the gene matches. Looked up from germline, CDR1 is ENHRY and CDR2 is SYGVKD. The CDR3 runs to 15 residues. CDR3 sequence reads: CAISEAGQGGNTIYF. CDR3 in DNA: TGTGCCATCAGTGAGGCCGGACAGGGGGGAAACACCATATATTTT.

This clonotype was detected only a few times. V usage is TRBV27 and J usage is TRBJ2-3; either TRBD1 or TRBD2 may supply D (5 bases each). This CDR3 region has 19 residues. CDR1 and CDR2 (germline): MNHEY, SMNVEV (reference sequence). The V end lost 3 bases, the J end lost 0 bases, and 22 bases lay between the germline ends. CDR3 in DNA: TGTGCCAGCAGTTTTCGCGGGCAGACTTGGGACCCTAGCACAGATACGCAGTATTTT. It is translated as CASSFRGQTWDPSTDTQYF.